A single sample is the source of the 10 T cell receptor beta chains below, sequenced in a study of graft-versus-host responses after intestinal transplantation. Produced via immunoSEQ multiplex PCR; TCRdb's table is partial and in-frame only. The sample carries about 39,000 clones, about nine tenths recorded once. The sample in question was PBMCs, obtained roughly 270 days after transplant. The origin of the receptors is a human patient who received an intestinal transplant, so some T cells may come from the graft donor.

This chain joins TRBV11-2 and TRBJ2-3, with a tentative D call TRBD2 (5 bases). Germline assignment: CDR1 SGHAT and CDR2 FQNNGV. The V and J ends lost 5 bases and 6 bases respectively, with 9 bases between them. There are 12 residues in the CDR3. The CDR3 spells CASSLGLDTQYF. The DNA of the CDR3 is TGTGCCAGCAGCCTCGGACTGGATACGCAGTATTTT.

This clone is a singleton in its sample. The gene calls are TRBV2 and TRBJ1-5; TRBD1 agrees at 10 bases. Germline CDR1 is SNHLY and CDR2 is FYNNEI. This CDR3 is built from 15 residues. Losses at the gene ends were 8 bases for V and 1 base for J; bases not matched to a gene: 5. CDR3 sequence: CASGDRGASNQPQHF. Written as DNA, the CDR3 is TGTGCCAGCGGGGACAGGGGCGCCAGCAATCAGCCCCAGCATTTT.

The sample holds one count of this clone. The rearrangement joins TRBV5-1 to TRBJ2-3; TRBD2 matches at 14 bases. Trimming at V came to 4 bases and at J to 2 bases, leaving 6 bases not matched to a gene. There are 17 residues in the CDR3. The germline gives CDR1 SGHRS, CDR2 YFSETQ. This CDR3 is CASSPGLAGGLTDTQYF. DNA for the CDR3: TGCGCCAGCAGCCCTGGACTAGCGGGGGGACTCACAGATACGCAGTATTTT.

J is TRBJ2-1 and V is TRBV13; tentatively, D is TRBD1 (6 bases). This CDR3 has 13 residues. V lost 5 bases, J lost 7 bases, and 12 bases lay in between. Germline loops: CDR1 PRHDT, CDR2 FYEKMQ (reference sequence). The CDR3 nucleotides are TGTGCCAGCAGCCCGCCCACAGGGAATGAGCAGTTCTTC. Encoded protein: CASSPPTGNEQFF.

The chain carries TRBV6-5 and TRBJ2-3; unclear D gene. This CDR3 has 13 residues. Germline CDR1 is MNHEY and CDR2 is SVGAGI. V lost 7 bases, J lost 5 bases, and 13 bases lay in between. This CDR3 is CASTPSNQDTQYF. CDR3 DNA: TGTGCCAGCACCCCGTCAAACCAAGATACGCAGTATTTT.

The chain has TRBV5-4 and TRBJ2-1; D uncertain. V shed 2 bases and J shed 7 bases, with 7 bases lying between them. CDR1 SGHNT and CDR2 YYREEE come from the germline V gene (reference sequence). The CDR3 runs 12 residues. Here the CDR3 reads CASSFGENEQFF. CDR3 coding DNA: TGTGCCAGCAGCTTTGGAGAAAATGAGCAGTTCTTC.

This chain uses TRBV14 with TRBJ2-7; 8 bases fit TRBD2. V lost 1 base, J lost 6 bases, and 5 bases stayed unmatched. Germline CDR1 and CDR2: SGHDN and FVKESK. The CDR3 contains 14 residues. CDR3 protein: CASSQVAGPSEQYF. CDR3 coding DNA: TGTGCCAGCAGCCAAGTAGCGGGGCCCTCCGAGCAGTACTTC.

The chain carries TRBV19 and TRBJ2-3; a weak D match, TRBD1 (6 bases). With 3 bases removed from V and 0 bases from J, the gap between germline ends came to 10 bases. Germline V gives CDR1 LNHDA, CDR2 SQIVND (reference sequence). The CDR3 covers 15 residues. The CDR3: CASSIGGRSTDTQYF. For the CDR3, the DNA is TGTGCCAGTAGTATTGGGGGCCGTAGCACAGATACGCAGTATTTT.

The chain couples TRBV4-1 to TRBJ2-1; the match to TRBD2 covers 9 bases. The ends lost 1 base at V and 6 bases at J; junction bases unmatched: 10. The CDR3 is 17 amino acids. The germline V gene has CDR1 MGHRA and CDR2 YSYEKL. The CDR3 DNA is TGCGCCAGCAGCCAAGGGATGGGCGGGGGGGCCATCAATGAGCAGTTCTTC. It encodes CASSQGMGGGAINEQFF.

J is TRBJ1-2 and V is TRBV6-5; D is unclear. CDR3 length equals 14 residues. Germline V lookup: CDR1 MNHEY, CDR2 SVGAGI. V was cut by 6 bases and J by 2 bases, with 13 bases left in between. CDR3 residues: CASSSSIVNYGYTF. CDR3 in DNA: TGTGCCAGCAGCAGCTCGATAGTAAACTATGGCTACACCTTC.